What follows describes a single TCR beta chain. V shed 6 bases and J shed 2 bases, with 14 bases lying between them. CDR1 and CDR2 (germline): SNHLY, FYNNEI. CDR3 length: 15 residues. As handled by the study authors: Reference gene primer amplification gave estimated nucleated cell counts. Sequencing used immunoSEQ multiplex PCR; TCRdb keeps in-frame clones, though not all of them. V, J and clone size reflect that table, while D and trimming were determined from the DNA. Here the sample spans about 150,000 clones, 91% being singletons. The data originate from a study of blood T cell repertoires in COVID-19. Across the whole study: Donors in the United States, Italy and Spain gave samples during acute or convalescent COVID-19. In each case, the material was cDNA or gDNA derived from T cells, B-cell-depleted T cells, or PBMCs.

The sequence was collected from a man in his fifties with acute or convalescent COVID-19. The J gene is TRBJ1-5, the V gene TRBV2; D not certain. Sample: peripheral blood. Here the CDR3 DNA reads TGTGCCAGCAGGGAGATGGAGGTTGGCAATCAGCCCCAGCATTTT. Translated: CASREMEVGNQPQHF.